This T cell receptor beta chain was obtained from a study of blood T cell repertoires in COVID-19. Study context: Both acute and convalescent COVID-19 samples were obtained from the United States, Italy and Spain. Sample material is recorded as cDNA or gDNA derived from T cells, B-cell-depleted T cells, or PBMCs.

Source study methods: Estimates of nucleated cell counts were drawn from the amplification of reference gene primers. The protocol was immunoSEQ multiplex PCR, while the TCRdb copy is restricted to in-frame clones and leaves out a portion. V and J calls and clone size are as listed in that table; D and trimming were resolved from the DNA. The data contain about 140,000 clones, approximately 90% of them singletons. The CDR3 is 15 residues long. Germline V lookup: CDR1 KGHSH, CDR2 LQKENI. V dropped 2 bases and J dropped 0 bases, with 10 bases sitting between them. The source material was peripheral blood. V usage is TRBV18 and J usage is TRBJ1-1, with D unresolved. The receptor comes from a woman between 35 and 50 years old with acute or convalescent COVID-19. CDR3 bases: TGTGCCAGCTCACCAAAGGCGGATATGAACACTGAAGCTTTCTTT. Protein: CASSPKADMNTEAFF. The full variable domain, rest sourced from reference TRBV18 and TRBJ1-1, is NAGVMQNPRHLVRRRGQEARLRCSPMKGHSHVYWYRQLPEEGLKFMVYLQKENIIDESGMPKERFSAEFPKEGPSILRIQQVVRGDSAAYFCASSPKADMNTEAFFGQGTRLTVV.